Listed here is a single T cell receptor (beta chain). This table comes from immunoSEQ multiplex PCR, and its TCRdb copy is limited to in-frame clones, with some not included. The top ten hold roughly 1.3% of the sample, which has roughly 300,000 clones, around four fifths seen once. The entry originates in a study of blood T cell repertoires in COVID-19. Study-level background: The origin of the acute and convalescent COVID-19 samples was the United States, Italy and Spain.

The length of the CDR3 is 13 residues. The rearrangement links TRBV12-2 to TRBJ2-3; the table's D call, TRBD1, was not checked against the DNA. TRBV12-2 is flagged as a pseudogene. This receptor was taken from a woman between 45 and 65 years old with acute or convalescent COVID-19. The specimen sequenced was peripheral blood. CDR3 residues: CASRLAQVNTQYF. CDR3 nucleotides: TGTGCAAGTCGCTTGGCACAAGTAAATACGCAGTATTTT.